Each of the 16 T cell receptor delta chains below was sequenced from the same sample in a study of Vδ1+ human thymocytes. General study results and limits: Highly polyclonal TRG and TRD repertoires with Gaussian CDR3 length distributions appeared in thymus.

RNA was extracted from the cells and then reverse transcribed. CDR3 amplicons came from multiplex PCR with pooled V-gene forward and constant-region reverse primers. TCRdb redid the clone calls on the multiplex PCR reads with CATT. The sample yields some 73,000 delta-chain clones, about 35% seen once. Their target antigens are unknown. The material sequenced was Vdelta1+ gamma-delta thymocytes from the thymus. Subset meaning: FACS-sorted CD3+ TCRalphabeta- TCRVdelta1+ TCRVdelta2- thymocytes. Receptors were obtained from a boy younger than two who had congenital heart surgery.

This clone was counted a few times. J is TRDJ1 and V is TRDV1; 13 bases are shared with TRDD3. This CDR3 comprises 27 residues. The germline gives CDR1 TSWWSYY, CDR2 QGS. J gave up 0 bases and V 1 base, and 32 bases lay outside the gene matches. For the CDR3, the DNA is TGTGCTCTTGGGGAACGAATACCGGCCTTCCTACACTGGGGGATACGCGTATCGGATCCAAACACCGATAAACTCATCTTT. Its protein is CALGERIPAFLHWGIRVSDPNTDKLIF.

This clone was observed a handful of times. This chain links TRDV2 with TRDJ1; TRDD3 is a possible D gene (6 bases). This CDR3 contains 17 residues. The ends were cut back, 0 bases at V and 5 bases at J, with 21 bases in the middle. Germline CDR1 GEAIGNYY, CDR2 EKD. CDR3 nucleotide sequence: TGTGCCTGTGACACCGAAGTGGACTGGGAGGTATGGGATAAACTCATCTTT. This gives the protein CACDTEVDWEVWDKLIF.

This clone was recorded a few times. V and J are TRDV1 and TRDJ1; TRDD2 might be the D (5 bases). The CDR3 runs 19 residues. Trimming left V 0 bases short and J 0 bases short, with 20 bases between. From germline, CDR1 is TSWWSYY and CDR2 QGS. In nucleotides, the CDR3 is TGTGCTCTTGGGGAACTACTCGGTCCTATTGGCTCTTACACCGATAAACTCATCTTT. This translates into CALGELLGPIGSYTDKLIF.

The chain combines TRDV1 with TRDJ1, with D perhaps being TRDD2 or TRDD3 (9 bases each). V was shortened by 3 bases and J by 0 bases, with 32 bases between the two germline ends. Per the germline V gene, CDR1 is TSWWSYY and CDR2 is QGS. The CDR3 is made up of 22 amino acids. In DNA form, the CDR3 reads TGTGCTCTTGGGGAGCAGGCCTTCCTACGGCACTGGGGGACTCCATACACCGATAAACTCATCTTT. It yields the protein CALGEQAFLRHWGTPYTDKLIF.

The chain joins TRDV1 to TRDJ1, with a tentative D call TRDD3 (6 bases). Germline-derived CDR1 and CDR2 are TSWWSYY and QGS. The V end lost 1 base, the J end lost 3 bases, and 15 bases lay between the germline ends. This CDR3 comprises 16 residues. CDR3 DNA: TGTGCTCTTGGGGAACCCGTACTGGGTGCGGCCGATAAACTCATCTTT. Translation: CALGEPVLGAADKLIF.

The chain is built from TRDV1 and TRDJ1; TRDD3 aligns across 12 bases. In germline, CDR1 is TSWWSYY, CDR2 QGS. The CDR3 spans 18 residues. The V segment lost 4 bases and the J segment 7 bases; nucleotides outside the gene matches: 16. CDR3 protein: CALGGLSWGIRVFGKLIF. In DNA, the CDR3 is TGTGCTCTTGGGGGCTTGTCCTGGGGGATACGCGTATTCGGTAAACTCATCTTT.

This clone turned up a few times. The chain links TRDV1 to TRDJ1, with D uncertain. V was cut by 0 bases and J by 4 bases, with 24 bases left in between. The CDR3 extends over 19 amino acids. CDR1 and CDR2 from the germline V gene are TSWWSYY and QGS. CDR3 amino acids: CALGELSVLLKDVIDKLIF. CDR3 bases: TGTGCTCTTGGGGAACTCAGCGTTTTACTAAAGGATGTTATCGATAAACTCATCTTT.

This clone came up a few times. The chain couples TRDV1 to TRDJ1; 9 nucleotides align to TRDD3. The ends lost 0 bases at V and 2 bases at J; junction bases unmatched: 22. CDR1 is TSWWSYY and CDR2 is QGS in the germline V gene. CDR3 length: 22 residues. CDR3: CALGELPCRAPVLGDPTDKLIF. The CDR3 coding sequence is TGTGCTCTTGGGGAACTCCCCTGCCGCGCCCCGGTACTGGGGGACCCGACCGATAAACTCATCTTT.

The chain employs TRDV1 and TRDJ1; D perhaps matches TRDD3 (5 bases). V dropped 0 bases and J dropped 2 bases, with 28 bases sitting between them. The CDR3 is 21 residues long. Germline V gene lookup returns CDR1 TSWWSYY and CDR2 QGS. DNA for the CDR3: TGTGCTCTTGGGGAACTAACCTCCCTCTATGTACTGGTTACGCGGACCGATAAACTCATCTTT. Translating it yields CALGELTSLYVLVTRTDKLIF.

The gene calls are TRDV1 and TRDJ1; 12 bases fit TRDD3. From germline, CDR1 is TSWWSYY and CDR2 QGS. After removal of 4 bases from V and 0 bases from J, the junction contained 27 bases not matched to a gene. This CDR3 contains 24 residues. Here the CDR3 reads CALGAAFVSGLLGDTLSYTDKLIF. The CDR3 region has the DNA TGTGCTCTTGGGGCAGCTTTTGTATCGGGGCTACTGGGGGATACACTTTCGTACACCGATAAACTCATCTTT.

This clone was counted between two and nine times. The chain is built from TRDV1 and TRDJ1, with 8 bases lining up with TRDD3. Germline CDR1 TSWWSYY, CDR2 QGS. J gave up 5 bases and V 4 bases, and 45 bases lay outside the gene matches. The CDR3 is 27 residues long. DNA for the CDR3: TGTGCTCTTGGGGTCGGGATACGGGCGGTGTACTTTTTTCACGCGGAATACTACGGAAGGAGGGCTGATAAACTCATCTTT. As protein: CALGVGIRAVYFFHAEYYGRRADKLIF.

The J gene is TRDJ1, the V gene TRDV1, with 10 bases identical to TRDD3. Germline trimming cut 1 base from V and 0 bases from J; bases unmatched to any gene: 23. Germline values: CDR1 TSWWSYY, CDR2 QGS. This CDR3 has 23 residues. As DNA, the CDR3 is TGTGCTCTTGGGGAACGCCCTTGCACCGACGCTTACTGGGGGATTCGATACACCGATAAACTCATCTTT. This sequence encodes CALGERPCTDAYWGIRYTDKLIF.

Details on this clone: Other DNA sequences in this sample translate to the same CDR3. The chain is built from TRDV1 and TRDJ1, with D possibly being TRDD3 (6 bases). The CDR3 length is 19 residues. V was pared by 6 bases and J by 0 bases, with 26 bases between. CDR1 is TSWWSYY and CDR2 is QGS in the germline V gene. The CDR3 here is CALGQGGPKWGVNTDKLIF. In nucleotides, the CDR3 is TGTGCTCTTGGCCAGGGGGGACCGAAATGGGGGGTGAACACCGATAAACTCATCTTT.

Only a few counts were recorded for this clone. This chain uses TRDV1 with TRDJ1, with TRDD3 identical over 10 bases. The CDR3 spans 21 residues. Trimming removed 1 base from V and 0 bases from J; junction bases left unmatched: 17. CDR1 and CDR2 (germline): TSWWSYY, QGS. DNA of the CDR3: TGTGCTCTTGGGGAACCCACCCCGGGGGATACGCGTTTAATCTACACCGATAAACTCATCTTT. Its protein product is CALGEPTPGDTRLIYTDKLIF.

This clone turned up a few times. The chain links TRDV1 to TRDJ1, with TRDD3 matching 7 bases. The CDR3 sequence is 16 residues long. The germline V gene encodes CDR1 TSWWSYY and CDR2 QGS. The V segment lost 2 bases and the J segment 5 bases; nucleotides outside the gene matches: 11. CDR3 protein: CALGEAFLSWGDKLIF. CDR3 bases: TGTGCTCTTGGGGAAGCTTTCCTTTCCTGGGGGGATAAACTCATCTTT.

The gene calls are TRDV1 and TRDJ1; TRDD3 aligns across 8 bases. CDR1 is TSWWSYY, CDR2 QGS, per germline. This CDR3 is built from 18 residues. Germline trimming cut 6 bases from V and 0 bases from J; bases unmatched to any gene: 15. The CDR3 spells CALGPVRTGGPYTDKLIF. The CDR3 DNA follows: TGTGCTCTTGGCCCCGTTCGGACTGGGGGGCCCTACACCGATAAACTCATCTTT.